One TCR beta chain is described in this entry. Sequenced by immunoSEQ multiplex PCR; TCRdb stores in-frame clones only, minus some. The sample gives roughly 300,000 clones, 88% of which show up once; 6.4% is in the top ten. Regarding treatment: roughly 19 received Ad26.COV2.S at low or high dose, single or two shots; about five received placebo; per-sample allocation not given. The investigators took samples on day 63 after the first vaccine or placebo injection. This entry belongs to a study of Ad26.COV2.S vaccination and SARS-CoV-2 variants. Study overall: Once, or twice with 56 days between doses, Ad26.COV2.S was given intramuscularly.

V lost 8 bases to trimming and J lost 2 bases; unmatched junction nucleotides: 15. The CDR3 has 18 residues. Germline V gene lookup returns CDR1 MDHEN and CDR2 SYDVKM. The chain combines TRBV28 with TRBJ1-4; 9 positions agree with TRBD1. This specimen consisted of peripheral blood, obtained in a trial of Ad26.COV2.S vaccine versus placebo. This TCR came from a person aged 18-65 years who received the Ad26.COV2.S COVID-19 vaccine or a placebo. CDR3 amino acids: CASQAGQGTGSTNEKLFF. For the CDR3, the DNA is TGTGCCAGCCAAGCGGGACAGGGTACGGGGTCGACTAATGAAAAACTGTTTTTT. The entire variable domain, with the rest obtained from reference TRBV28 and TRBJ1-4, is as follows: DVKVTQSSRYLVKRTGEKVFLECVQDMDHENMFWYRQDPGLGLRLIYFSYDVKMKEKGDIPEGYSVSREKKERFSLILESASTNQTSMYLCASQAGQGTGSTNEKLFFGSGTQLSVL.